This TCR beta chain came from a study of blood T cell repertoires in COVID-19. Looking at the study overall: There were acute and convalescent COVID-19 samples, and they came from the United States, Italy and Spain. PBMCs, B-cell-depleted T cells, or T cells were the source of the cDNA or gDNA that made up the material.

A single count supports this clone. In the authors' workflow: Amplification with reference gene primers provided the estimates of nucleated cell counts. TCRdb's copy holds only in-frame clones and misses some; the assay was immunoSEQ multiplex PCR. V and J calls and clone size come straight from that table; D and trimming were deduced from the DNA. This sample has 150,000 to 200,000 clones, with about 85% found just once. Germline V lookup: CDR1 SGDLS, CDR2 YYNGEE. CDR3 length: 15 amino acids. Between the trimmed V and J ends, which lost 0 bases and 0 bases, there was a span of 7 bases. The J gene is TRBJ2-1, the V gene TRBV9, with D possibly matching TRBD1 (5 bases). The receptor was derived from a human donor with acute or convalescent COVID-19. The donor label of this sample is uncertain. Sequenced sample: peripheral blood. This CDR3 is CASSVAGNSYNEQFF. The DNA of the CDR3 is TGTGCCAGCAGCGTAGCAGGGAACTCCTACAATGAGCAGTTCTTC.